Listed below are T cell receptor beta chains from one sample, sequenced in a study of blood T cell repertoires in COVID-19. Sequenced by immunoSEQ multiplex PCR; TCRdb stores in-frame clones only, minus some. The repertoire includes about 260,000 clones, about 87% of them detected once, and 5.2% sits in the top ten. The sample was peripheral blood. The receptors shown here come from an older woman with COVID-19, enrolled during active disease. Each CDR3 is given with its conserved first and last residue. The order of the fields is CDR3 length, D gene, J gene, V gene, clone size, CDR3 DNA, CDR3 protein. A D gene is named only where the DNA matches it firmly. Rows give clone size only sometimes, using once, few, many, or a class for an expanded clone.

len: 17
d_gene: TRBD1
j_gene: TRBJ1-3
v_gene: TRBV7-9
abundance: once
CDR3nt: TGTGCCAGCAGCTTCGGGACAGCCTATATCTCTGGAAACACCATATATTTT
CDR3aa: CASSFGTAYISGNTIYF

len: 16
d_gene: -
j_gene: TRBJ1-6
v_gene: TRBV9
abundance: once
CDR3nt: TGTGCCAGCAGCTCTAGTCGTGGGGCTAGGAATTCACCCCTCCACTTT
CDR3aa: CASSSSRGARNSPLHF

len: 11
d_gene: TRBD2
j_gene: TRBJ2-5
v_gene: TRBV30
abundance: -
CDR3nt: TGTGCCTGGGGCGGGAGAGAGACCCAGTACTTC
CDR3aa: CAWGGRETQYF

len: 15
d_gene: -
j_gene: TRBJ1-2
v_gene: TRBV4-1
abundance: -
CDR3nt: TGCGCCAGCAAACTGGACAAAGGGAAATTTTATGGCTACACCTTC
CDR3aa: CASKLDKGKFYGYTF

len: 13
d_gene: -
j_gene: TRBJ1-5
v_gene: TRBV6-6
abundance: -
CDR3nt: TGTGCCAGCAGTTATACCAGGTTGGAGCCCCAGCATTTT
CDR3aa: CASSYTRLEPQHF

len: 17
d_gene: -
j_gene: TRBJ1-4
v_gene: TRBV5-8
abundance: -
CDR3nt: TGTGCCAGCAGCTCCACCCAAGTAGCCGCAACTAATGAAAAACTGTTTTTT
CDR3aa: CASSSTQVAATNEKLFF

len: 13
d_gene: -
j_gene: TRBJ1-3
v_gene: TRBV6-2/TRBV6-3
abundance: -
CDR3nt: TGTGCCAGCAGTTATGCAGATGGAAACACCATATATTTT
CDR3aa: CASSYADGNTIYF

len: 19
d_gene: TRBD1
j_gene: TRBJ1-2
v_gene: TRBV10-3
abundance: -
CDR3nt: TGTGCCATCAGTGAGTCGGGTCACCGACAGGGGCCAAACCTCTATGGCTACACCTTC
CDR3aa: CAISESGHRQGPNLYGYTF

len: 15
d_gene: TRBD1
j_gene: TRBJ2-3
v_gene: TRBV15
abundance: -
CDR3nt: TGTGCCACCAGCAGAGGGGACAGGGAGGCAGATACGCAGTATTTT
CDR3aa: CATSRGDREADTQYF

len: 15
d_gene: TRBD2
j_gene: TRBJ2-7
v_gene: TRBV28
abundance: -
CDR3nt: TGTGCCAGCAGTTTAATGAACGGGGGGGCAGGGGAGCAGTACTTC
CDR3aa: CASSLMNGGAGEQYF

len: 14
d_gene: -
j_gene: TRBJ1-1
v_gene: TRBV9
abundance: -
CDR3nt: TGTGCCAGCAGCGTATGGGACTCAAACACTGAAGCTTTCTTT
CDR3aa: CASSVWDSNTEAFF

len: 14
d_gene: -
j_gene: TRBJ1-5
v_gene: TRBV27
abundance: -
CDR3nt: TGTGCCAGCAGTTTAGGGGGGTTGGATCAGCCCCAGCATTTT
CDR3aa: CASSLGGLDQPQHF

len: 15
d_gene: -
j_gene: TRBJ1-4
v_gene: TRBV19
abundance: -
CDR3nt: TGTGCCAGTAGTTCTCAGGGGACGGCTAATGAAAAACTGTTTTTT
CDR3aa: CASSSQGTANEKLFF

len: 15
d_gene: -
j_gene: TRBJ1-2
v_gene: TRBV5-1
abundance: -
CDR3nt: TGCGCCAGCAGCCCCGGACGGACAACTAACTATGGCTACACCTTC
CDR3aa: CASSPGRTTNYGYTF

len: 15
d_gene: TRBD1
j_gene: TRBJ2-7
v_gene: TRBV7-2
abundance: -
CDR3nt: TGTGCCAGCAGCATCGTCAGGGGGAGCTCCTACGAGCAGTACTTC
CDR3aa: CASSIVRGSSYEQYF

len: 17
d_gene: TRBD2
j_gene: TRBJ2-2
v_gene: TRBV7-2
abundance: -
CDR3nt: TGTGCCAGCAGCTTAACTAGCGGGAGGGCCAACACCGGGGAGCTGTTTTTT
CDR3aa: CASSLTSGRANTGELFF

len: 15
d_gene: -
j_gene: TRBJ2-3
v_gene: TRBV11-3
abundance: few
CDR3nt: TGTGCCAGCAGCTTACAGGGGCTCCTAACAGATACGCAGTATTTT
CDR3aa: CASSLQGLLTDTQYF

len: 12
d_gene: -
j_gene: TRBJ2-1
v_gene: TRBV6-2/TRBV6-3
abundance: -
CDR3nt: TGTGCCAGCAGTACACTAGCTAGTGAGCAGTTCTTC
CDR3aa: CASSTLASEQFF

len: 17
d_gene: -
j_gene: TRBJ2-2
v_gene: TRBV15
abundance: few
CDR3nt: TGTGCCACCAGCAGAGATATACCTACCCTCAGGGCCGGGGAGCTGTTTTTT
CDR3aa: CATSRDIPTLRAGELFF

len: 12
d_gene: -
j_gene: TRBJ1-4
v_gene: TRBV5-4
abundance: -
CDR3nt: TGTGCCAGCAGCATCCGGGAGGAAAAACTGTTTTTT
CDR3aa: CASSIREEKLFF

len: 13
d_gene: TRBD1
j_gene: TRBJ1-6
v_gene: TRBV30
abundance: -
CDR3nt: TGTGCCTGGTCGGGACAGCCAAATTCACCCCTCCACTTT
CDR3aa: CAWSGQPNSPLHF

len: 13
d_gene: -
j_gene: TRBJ1-2
v_gene: TRBV12-3/TRBV12-4
abundance: -
CDR3nt: TGTGCCAGCAGAAGTCCGGGAGACTATGGCTACACCTTC
CDR3aa: CASRSPGDYGYTF

len: 14
d_gene: -
j_gene: TRBJ2-1
v_gene: TRBV18
abundance: -
CDR3nt: TGTGCCAGCTCACCACCTAGCGGCTACAATGAGCAGTTCTTC
CDR3aa: CASSPPSGYNEQFF

len: 15
d_gene: TRBD1
j_gene: TRBJ2-7
v_gene: TRBV7-2
abundance: -
CDR3nt: TGTGCCAGCAGCTCTCGGACAGGGGGTAAGATCGAGCAGTACTTC
CDR3aa: CASSSRTGGKIEQYF

len: 17
d_gene: -
j_gene: TRBJ2-6
v_gene: TRBV5-5
abundance: -
CDR3nt: TGTGCCAGCAGCTTGGAGACAGGATTCTCTGGGGCCAACGTCCTGACTTTC
CDR3aa: CASSLETGFSGANVLTF

len: 18
d_gene: TRBD2
j_gene: TRBJ2-3
v_gene: TRBV19
abundance: -
CDR3nt: TGTGCCAGTAGCCCGCCAAACGCGGGAGGGCCTCGCACAGATACGCAGTATTTT
CDR3aa: CASSPPNAGGPRTDTQYF

len: 17
d_gene: -
j_gene: TRBJ2-4
v_gene: TRBV19
abundance: -
CDR3nt: TGTGCCAGTAGTCCTCGAACTAGCACCCTAGCCAAAAACATTCAGTACTTC
CDR3aa: CASSPRTSTLAKNIQYF

len: 16
d_gene: TRBD2
j_gene: TRBJ2-3
v_gene: TRBV7-9
abundance: -
CDR3nt: TGTGCCAGCAGCTCGGTAGCGGGAGGTGGGGCAGATACGCAGTATTTT
CDR3aa: CASSSVAGGGADTQYF

len: 14
d_gene: -
j_gene: TRBJ2-2
v_gene: TRBV2
abundance: many
CDR3nt: TGTGCCAGCAGTGAAGTCAGGGGAATCGGGGAGCTGTTTTTT
CDR3aa: CASSEVRGIGELFF

len: 15
d_gene: TRBD2
j_gene: TRBJ2-1
v_gene: TRBV18
abundance: -
CDR3nt: TGTGCCAGCTCACCAGGAGTGACTAGCGGGAGTGTGCAGTTCTTC
CDR3aa: CASSPGVTSGSVQFF

len: 17
d_gene: TRBD1
j_gene: TRBJ2-1
v_gene: TRBV2
abundance: -
CDR3nt: TGTGCCAGCAGTGAGGGAAGACAGGGGTGGGATCGCAATGAGCAGTTCTTC
CDR3aa: CASSEGRQGWDRNEQFF

len: 15
d_gene: TRBD1
j_gene: TRBJ1-5
v_gene: TRBV19
abundance: -
CDR3nt: TGTGCCAGTAGGACAGGGGAAAATAGCAATCAGCCCCAGCATTTT
CDR3aa: CASRTGENSNQPQHF

len: 15
d_gene: -
j_gene: TRBJ2-7
v_gene: TRBV7-8
abundance: -
CDR3nt: TGTGCCAGCAGCTCAAGATACTCCGGGGCCTACGAGCAGTACTTC
CDR3aa: CASSSRYSGAYEQYF

len: 15
d_gene: TRBD1
j_gene: TRBJ2-7
v_gene: TRBV4-1
abundance: few
CDR3nt: TGCGCCAGCAGCCAGCATCCGGGACAGGGGAACGAGCAGTACTTC
CDR3aa: CASSQHPGQGNEQYF

len: 14
d_gene: -
j_gene: TRBJ1-5
v_gene: TRBV30
abundance: few
CDR3nt: TGTGCCTGGACAGCTTCTCCGGGAGGGCAGCCCCAGCATTTT
CDR3aa: CAWTASPGGQPQHF

len: 16
d_gene: -
j_gene: TRBJ2-1
v_gene: TRBV5-1
abundance: -
CDR3nt: TGCGCCAGCAGCCCGGTGATAGCAGGGTCCTACAATGAGCAGTTCTTC
CDR3aa: CASSPVIAGSYNEQFF

len: 17
d_gene: -
j_gene: TRBJ1-2
v_gene: TRBV4-1
abundance: -
CDR3nt: TGCGCCAGCAGCCAAGAGGACGCCTGGGGGGGGGAAAGTGGCTACACCTTC
CDR3aa: CASSQEDAWGGESGYTF

len: 13
d_gene: -
j_gene: TRBJ1-2
v_gene: TRBV5-1
abundance: -
CDR3nt: TGCGCCAGCAGCTTCAACAGGCTGGAAGGCTACACCTTC
CDR3aa: CASSFNRLEGYTF

len: 18
d_gene: TRBD2
j_gene: TRBJ2-3
v_gene: TRBV7-8
abundance: -
CDR3nt: TGTGCCAGCAGCCTCCGGGAGGGAAGATTCGGTAACACAGATACGCAGTATTTT
CDR3aa: CASSLREGRFGNTDTQYF

len: 16
d_gene: -
j_gene: TRBJ2-4
v_gene: TRBV5-6
abundance: -
CDR3nt: TGTGCCAGCAGCTTTCTTAGGGGTCGGACCAAAAACATTCAGTACTTC
CDR3aa: CASSFLRGRTKNIQYF

len: 15
d_gene: -
j_gene: TRBJ2-3
v_gene: TRBV24-1
abundance: -
CDR3nt: TGTGCCACCAGTGAGAACACGCGGGGCCTGAGTACGCAGTATTTT
CDR3aa: CATSENTRGLSTQYF

len: 12
d_gene: -
j_gene: TRBJ2-1
v_gene: TRBV24-1
abundance: -
CDR3nt: TGTGCCACCAGTGATTTTCTAAATGAGCAGTTCTTC
CDR3aa: CATSDFLNEQFF